These 18 T cell receptor beta chains share one sample of origin, sequenced in a study of T cell responses to AZD1222 COVID-19 vaccine. Profiling relied on immunoSEQ multiplex PCR, and the TCRdb table lists in-frame clones only, not all of them. In the table there are 150,000 to 250,000 clones, approximately 93% of which are singletons. The sample was peripheral blood, taken 28 days after the second AZD1222 dose. The source of these receptors is an adult who received the AZD1222 COVID-19 vaccine.

V usage is TRBV2 and J usage is TRBJ2-7, with D perhaps assigned TRBD1 or TRBD2 (6 bases each). The CDR3 sequence is 15 residues long. CDR1 SNHLY and CDR2 FYNNEI come from the germline V gene. V shed 3 bases and J shed 2 bases, with 14 bases lying between them. CDR3 nucleotide sequence: TGTGCCAGCAGTGATTGGGGGGCGTTGACCTACGAGCAGTACTTC. Protein: CASSDWGALTYEQYF.

In DNA, the CDR3 is TGTGCCAGCAGCTTGGGCATTGGAGAAGATGGCTACACCTTC. This gives the protein CASSLGIGEDGYTF. This chain uses TRBV5-5 with TRBJ1-2; D remains unclear. CDR1 and CDR2 (germline): SGHKS, YYEKEE (reference sequence). This CDR3 comprises 14 residues. V was clipped by 0 bases and J by 6 bases, with 12 bases between them.

V and J are TRBV5-4 and TRBJ2-5; TRBD1 matches at 8 bases. The CDR3 extends over 15 amino acids. J gave up 2 bases and V 0 bases, and 3 bases lay outside the gene matches. In germline, CDR1 is SGHNT, CDR2 YYREEE (reference sequence). The CDR3 loop is CASSLDRTGQETQYF. The CDR3 DNA reads as TGTGCCAGCAGCTTGGATAGGACAGGGCAAGAGACCCAGTACTTC.

The V gene is TRBV4-1, the J gene TRBJ1-5, with TRBD1 matching 7 bases. Trimming at V came to 4 bases and at J to 0 bases, leaving 3 bases not matched to a gene. The CDR3 loop spans 15 amino acids. Germline CDR1 and CDR2: MGHRA and YSYEKL. CDR3 residues: CASSPRDSSNQPQHF. The CDR3 DNA is TGCGCCAGCAGCCCTAGGGACAGTAGCAATCAGCCCCAGCATTTT.

V and J are TRBV6-4 and TRBJ1-2, with D possibly being TRBD1 (5 bases). Germline values: CDR1 MRHNA, CDR2 SNTAGT. Deletions cut 6 bases from V and 0 bases from J, with 14 bases between. This CDR3 is 15 amino acids long. For the CDR3, the DNA is TGTGCCAGCAGCCGATCGGGGGGTTCTAACTATGGCTACACCTTC. This translates into CASSRSGGSNYGYTF.

The V and J genes are TRBV2 and TRBJ1-2; tentative D call: TRBD1 (5 bases). V lost 7 bases and J 0 bases, leaving 6 bases between the germline ends. In germline, CDR1 is SNHLY, CDR2 FYNNEI. The CDR3 sequence is 12 residues long. CDR3 sequence reads: CASTGANYGYTF. The CDR3, as DNA: TGTGCCAGCACGGGGGCTAACTATGGCTACACCTTC.

The chain joins TRBV28 to TRBJ1-1; D gene unclear. The CDR3 is 16 amino acids. Germline loops: CDR1 MDHEN, CDR2 SYDVKM. V gave up 4 bases and J gave up 5 bases, with 20 bases separating them. The CDR3: CASSSGLGWGETEAFF. CDR3 sequence (DNA): TGTGCCAGCAGTTCTGGGTTAGGGTGGGGAGAGACTGAAGCTTTCTTT. The full variable domain, completed using reference TRBV28 and TRBJ1-1, is DVKVTQSSRYLVKRTGEKVFLECVQDMDHENMFWYRQDPGLGLRLIYFSYDVKMKEKGDIPEGYSVSREKKERFSLILESASTNQTSMYLCASSSGLGWGETEAFFGQGTRLTVV.

J is TRBJ1-1 and V is TRBV4-2; D is ambiguous. Germline CDR1 reads LGHNA; CDR2 reads YNFKEQ. The germline V and J ends were trimmed by 4 bases and 7 bases, with 16 bases remaining between them. This CDR3 contains 14 residues. DNA for the CDR3: TGTGCCAGCAGCCCCGAAGGACTTCTAAGTGAAGCTTTCTTT. Protein sequence: CASSPEGLLSEAFF.

The J gene is TRBJ1-1, the V gene TRBV27; D unresolved. The CDR3 runs to 13 residues. V lost 1 base and J 4 bases, leaving 7 bases between the germline ends. The germline gives CDR1 MNHEY, CDR2 SMNVEV (reference sequence). Written as DNA, the CDR3 is TGTGCCAGCAGTTTATGGGTCGGCACTGAAGCTTTCTTT. Its translation: CASSLWVGTEAFF.

The rearrangement uses TRBV14 and TRBJ2-6; D is unclear. This CDR3 contains 16 residues. Looked up from germline, CDR1 is SGHDN and CDR2 is FVKESK. V lost 6 bases and J 2 bases, leaving 14 bases between the germline ends. The chain's CDR3 is CASSRALVAGANVLTF. Here the CDR3 DNA reads TGTGCCAGCAGTCGCGCTCTCGTAGCTGGGGCCAACGTCCTGACTTTC.

The J gene is TRBJ2-5, the V gene TRBV2; TRBD1 might be the D (5 bases). CDR1 and CDR2 from the germline V gene are SNHLY and FYNNEI. CDR3 length: 14 residues. The V gene lost 6 bases and the J gene lost 5 bases, with 16 bases spanning the gap. CDR3 bases: TGTGCCAGCAGCCTGCAGGGTTCTGGGGAGACCCAGTACTTC. Its protein product is CASSLQGSGETQYF.

V and J are TRBV7-9 and TRBJ1-1; the D is unclear. Between the trimmed V and J ends, which lost 5 bases and 1 base, there was a span of 5 bases. Germline-derived CDR1 and CDR2 are SEHNR and FQNEAQ (reference sequence). CDR3 length equals 12 residues. Here the CDR3 reads CASSASNTEAFF. CDR3 DNA: TGTGCCAGCAGCGCCTCGAACACTGAAGCTTTCTTT.

This rearrangement joins TRBV15 to TRBJ2-2; D is possibly TRBD2 (6 bases). The CDR3 totals 16 residues. Trimming removed 7 bases at V and 4 bases at J, with 19 bases between. CDR1 is LNHNV, CDR2 YYDKDF, per germline (reference sequence). The CDR3 sequence is CATKGGGVDGTGELFF. The CDR3 DNA reads TGTGCCACCAAAGGAGGCGGGGTCGATGGCACCGGGGAGCTGTTTTTT.

This clone was counted a single time. The gene calls are TRBV12-5 and TRBJ2-2, with D uncertain. Trimming removed 4 bases at V and 1 base at J, with 13 bases between. The length of the CDR3 is 16 residues. Germline assignment: CDR1 LGHNT and CDR2 FRNRAP. DNA for the CDR3: TGTGCTAGTGGTTCCCGCCGAAATAGGAACACCGGGGAGCTGTTTTTT. Protein: CASGSRRNRNTGELFF.

A remark on this clone: The sample carries other DNA sequences with the same CDR3. This sequence joins TRBV5-4 and TRBJ2-3; weak D call: TRBD2 (7 bases). The CDR3 consists of 14 residues. CDR1 and CDR2 from the germline V gene are SGHNT and YYREEE (reference sequence). Trimming took 0 bases from V and 4 from J, leaving 9 bases between them. Written as DNA, the CDR3 is TGTGCCAGCAGCTTGGGGGGGGGCCCAGATACGCAGTATTTT. Translated: CASSLGGGPDTQYF. Together with reference TRBV5-4 and TRBJ2-3, the CDR3 gives the full variable domain: ETGVTQSPTHLIKTRGQQVTLRCSSQSGHNTVSWYQQALGQGPQFIFQYYREEENGRGNFPPRFSGLQFPNYSSELNVNALELDDSALYLCASSLGGGPDTQYFGPGTRLTVL.

This clone showed up just a few times. The chain uses TRBV3-1 (or the pseudogene TRBV3-2) and TRBJ2-1, with 12 nucleotides matching TRBD2. The CDR3 sequence is 15 residues long. Germline CDR1 and CDR2: LGHDT and YNNKEL (reference sequence). The J segment lost 7 bases and the V segment lost 3 bases, leaving 4 bases of the junction unmatched. This chain's CDR3 is CASSHSLAGGNEQFF. CDR3 sequence (DNA): TGTGCCAGCAGCCACTCACTAGCGGGGGGAAATGAGCAGTTCTTC.

Remarks on this clone: Mismatch with germline at one junction end may stem from a read error. V is TRBV14 and J is TRBJ2-7, with a weak D call TRBD1 (5 bases). Germline CDR1 SGHDN, CDR2 FVKESK. This CDR3 is 12 amino acids long. The CDR3 spells CASSQVPTVRHF. CDR3 nucleotides: TGTGCCAGCAGCCAAGTCCCGACAGTAAGACACTTC. Together with reference TRBV14 and TRBJ2-7, the CDR3 gives the full variable domain: EAGVTQFPSHSVIEKGQTVTLRCDPISGHDNLYWYRRVMGKEIKFLLHFVKESKQDESGMPNNRFLAERTGGTYSTLKVQPAELEDSGVYFCASSQVPTVRHFGPGTRLTVT.

V is TRBV19 and J is TRBJ2-7, with TRBD1 identical over 8 bases. Germline V CDR1 and CDR2: LNHDA, SQIVND (reference sequence). Trimming took 4 bases from V and 0 from J; bases not matched to a gene: 8. The length of the CDR3 is 16 residues. The CDR3 loop reads CASSKAGGRTSYEQYF. The DNA of the CDR3 is TGTGCCAGTAGTAAGGCAGGGGGCCGTACCTCCTACGAGCAGTACTTC.